This T cell receptor beta chain stems from a study of identical twins. General observations from the study: Among monozygotic twins, out-of-frame TCR alpha sharing exceeded what models predicted. Partly confounded zero-insertion analyses could result from invariant MAIT and iNKT cells.

The CDR3 is 14 amino acids. V trimming: 1 base; J trimming: 3 bases; junction bases outside the gene matches: 1. Germline V gene lookup returns CDR1 LGHNA and CDR2 YSLEER. From the 5' RACE reads, TCRdb called clonotypes with MiXCR, one entry per CDR3 protein. The sample consists of about 470,000 distinct CDR3 sequences, 24% of them appearing once. For this clonotype: Its target is unknown.

These data also featured in a second study, about T cells expressing NK-cell markers.

The chain carries TRBV4-3 and TRBJ2-7; 9 nucleotides align to TRBD2. The material sequenced was CD4+ T cells sorted from blood. The TCR originated in a woman aged 18-30 years in good health. CDR3 sequence (DNA): TGCGCCAGCAGCCAAGCAGCGGGGGGCTACGAGCAGTACTTC. Translated, it gives CASSQAAGGYEQYF.